A single sample gave rise to the 12 T cell receptor beta chains below, sequenced in a study of blood T cell repertoires in COVID-19. Sequencing used immunoSEQ multiplex PCR; TCRdb keeps in-frame clones, though not all of them. Of about 89,000 clones in the sample, 87% were seen once. The sample consisted of peripheral blood. Every receptor here comes from a male donor with acute or convalescent COVID-19.

The chain uses TRBV7-9 and TRBJ2-1, with 14 bases lining up with TRBD2. The V segment lost 2 bases and the J segment 5 bases; nucleotides outside the gene matches: 8. CDR1 and CDR2 (germline): SEHNR, FQNEAQ (reference sequence). CDR3 length equals 18 residues. The CDR3, as DNA: TGTGCCAGCAGCTTAACCGGGACTAGCGGGGGCGCCAACAATGAGCAGTTCTTC. Protein: CASSLTGTSGGANNEQFF.

V is TRBV15 and J is TRBJ2-5; a possible D gene is TRBD2 (6 bases). Germline CDR1 is LNHNV and CDR2 is YYDKDF (reference sequence). The CDR3 is made up of 15 amino acids. Trimming took off 7 bases at V and 4 bases at J, with 19 bases between the two ends. Here the CDR3 DNA reads TGTGCCACCACACTCAGTGGGATCGGGGGAGAGACCCAGTACTTC. As protein: CATTLSGIGGETQYF.

The V and J genes are TRBV3-1 (or the pseudogene TRBV3-2) and TRBJ1-6, with D unclear. Germline CDR1 reads LGHDT; CDR2 reads YNNKEL (reference sequence). The V and J ends lost 1 base and 0 bases respectively, with 7 bases between them. The CDR3 has 16 residues. The chain's CDR3 is CASSQVGDSYNSPLHF. Written as DNA, the CDR3 is TGTGCCAGCAGCCAAGTCGGTGACTCCTATAATTCACCCCTCCACTTT.

V and J are TRBV4-1 and TRBJ1-2, with 10 bases lining up with TRBD1. This CDR3 contains 14 residues. J gave up 6 bases and V 3 bases, and 4 bases lay outside the gene matches. Germline CDR1 and CDR2: MGHRA and YSYEKL. Here the CDR3 DNA reads TGCGCCAGCAGCCAGACAGGGGGCCCTCATGGCTACACCTTC. Translating gives CASSQTGGPHGYTF.

The chain carries TRBV5-6 and TRBJ1-2, with D perhaps matching TRBD1 (6 bases). The CDR3 spans 14 residues. V was cut by 0 bases and J by 8 bases, with 14 bases left in between. Germline CDR1 is SGHDT and CDR2 is YYEEEE. CDR3 region: CASSLANRATGYTF. Here the CDR3 DNA reads TGTGCCAGCAGCTTGGCCAACAGGGCGACGGGCTACACCTTC.

The V and J genes are TRBV19 and TRBJ1-5; D remains ambiguous. V dropped 3 bases and J dropped 2 bases, with 11 bases sitting between them. The length of the CDR3 is 15 residues. The V gene's germline CDR1 is LNHDA and CDR2 SQIVND (reference sequence). This chain's CDR3 is CASSIPGIGNQPQHF. The DNA of the CDR3 is TGTGCCAGTAGTATCCCGGGGATCGGCAATCAGCCCCAGCATTTT.

J is TRBJ2-5 and V is TRBV6-5; D may be TRBD1 (5 bases). Germline V CDR1 and CDR2: MNHEY, SVGAGI. This CDR3 comprises 14 residues. V lost 5 bases and J lost 5, with 15 bases in between. In DNA, the CDR3 is TGTGCCAGCAGTCTCGGAGCAGGGTGGGAGACCCAGTACTTC. Translating it yields CASSLGAGWETQYF.

The V call is TRBV7-9, the J call TRBJ2-1; the D is unclear. Trimming pared 3 bases from V and 8 bases from J, leaving 8 bases between. From germline, CDR1 is SEHNR and CDR2 FQNEAQ (reference sequence). The CDR3 is made up of 12 amino acids. The CDR3 reads CASSFANYEQFF. Written as DNA, the CDR3 is TGTGCCAGCAGCTTCGCGAACTATGAGCAGTTCTTC.

The rearrangement joins TRBV7-9 to TRBJ2-1, with TRBD1 matching over 7 bases. CDR3 length: 17 amino acids. The germline gives CDR1 SEHNR, CDR2 FQNEAQ (reference sequence). Losses at the gene ends were 1 base for V and 7 bases for J; bases not matched to a gene: 13. The CDR3 protein is CASSLGGGRGRGNEQFF. In DNA, the CDR3 is TGTGCCAGCAGCTTAGGAGGGGGAAGGGGGCGAGGGAATGAGCAGTTCTTC.

The chain uses TRBV7-9 and TRBJ2-7; no clear D. Germline CDR1 and CDR2: SEHNR and FQNEAQ (reference sequence). V was clipped by 7 bases and J by 5 bases, with 12 bases between them. The CDR3 loop spans 12 amino acids. CDR3 nucleotides: TGTGCCAGCAACCCGAACAGTGACGAGCAGTACTTC. Its translation is CASNPNSDEQYF.

The rearrangement joins TRBV19 to TRBJ2-3, with 13 bases aligning to TRBD2. This CDR3 spans 15 amino acids. Germline V gives CDR1 LNHDA, CDR2 SQIVND (reference sequence). The V gene end was trimmed by 5 bases and the J gene end by 5 bases; junction bases not matched to a gene: 4. This CDR3 reads CASSLTSGGGDTQYF. The CDR3 DNA reads TGTGCCAGTAGTCTAACTAGCGGGGGGGGAGATACGCAGTATTTT.

This chain uses TRBV5-1 with TRBJ1-1; 7 nucleotides match TRBD1. This CDR3 is built from 14 residues. Germline lookup yields CDR1 SGHRS and CDR2 YFSETQ. J lost 4 bases, V lost 3 bases, and 6 bases had no gene match. The CDR3, as DNA: TGCGCCAGCAGCTCCACAGGGGTGAGCACTGAAGCTTTCTTT. As protein: CASSSTGVSTEAFF.